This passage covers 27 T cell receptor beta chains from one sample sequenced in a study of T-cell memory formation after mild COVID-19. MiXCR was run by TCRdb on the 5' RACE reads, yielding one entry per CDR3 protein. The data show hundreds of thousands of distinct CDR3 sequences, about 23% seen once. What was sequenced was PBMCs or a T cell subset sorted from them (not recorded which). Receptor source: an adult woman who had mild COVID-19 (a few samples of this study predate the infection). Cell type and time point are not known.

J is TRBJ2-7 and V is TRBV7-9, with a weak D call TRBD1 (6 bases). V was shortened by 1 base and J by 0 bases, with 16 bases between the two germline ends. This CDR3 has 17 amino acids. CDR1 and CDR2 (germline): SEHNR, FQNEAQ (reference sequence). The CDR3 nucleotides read TGTGCCAGCAGCTTAGTTTATGGGACACCCGTCTCCTACGAGCAGTACTTC. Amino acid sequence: CASSLVYGTPVSYEQYF.

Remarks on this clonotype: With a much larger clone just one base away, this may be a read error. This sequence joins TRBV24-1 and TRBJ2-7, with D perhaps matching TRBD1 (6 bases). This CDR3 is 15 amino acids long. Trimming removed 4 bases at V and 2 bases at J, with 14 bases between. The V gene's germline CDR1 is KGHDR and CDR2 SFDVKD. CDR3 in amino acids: CATSDPGHGTYEQYF. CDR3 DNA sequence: TGTGCCACCAGTGACCCGGGACATGGGACCTACGAGCAGTACTTC.

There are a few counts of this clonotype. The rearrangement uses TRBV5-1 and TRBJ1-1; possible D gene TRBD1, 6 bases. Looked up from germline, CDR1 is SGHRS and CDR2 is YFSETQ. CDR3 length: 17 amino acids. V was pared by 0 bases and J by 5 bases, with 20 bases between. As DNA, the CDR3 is TGCGCCAGCAGCTTGGAGGGTCCGGAAAGGGGGAAGACTGAAGCTTTCTTT. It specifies CASSLEGPERGKTEAFF.

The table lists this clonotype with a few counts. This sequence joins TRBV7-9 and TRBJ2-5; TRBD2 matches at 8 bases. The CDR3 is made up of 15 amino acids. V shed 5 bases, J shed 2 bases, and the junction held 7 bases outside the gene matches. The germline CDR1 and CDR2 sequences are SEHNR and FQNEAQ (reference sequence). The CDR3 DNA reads TGTGCCAGCAGCCTCAGACTAGCGATGCAAGAGACCCAGTACTTC. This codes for CASSLRLAMQETQYF.

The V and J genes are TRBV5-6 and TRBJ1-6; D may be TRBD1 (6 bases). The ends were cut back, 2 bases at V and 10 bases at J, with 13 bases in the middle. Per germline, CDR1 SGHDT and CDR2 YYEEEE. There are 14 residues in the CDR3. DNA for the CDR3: TGTGCCAGCAGCTTACAGGGAGCCGACTCACCCCTCCACTTT. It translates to CASSLQGADSPLHF.

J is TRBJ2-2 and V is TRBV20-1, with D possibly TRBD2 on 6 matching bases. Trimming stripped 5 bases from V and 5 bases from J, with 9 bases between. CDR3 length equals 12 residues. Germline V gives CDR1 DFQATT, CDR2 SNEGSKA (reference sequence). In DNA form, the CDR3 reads TGCAGTGCTTTGGGGAGGACCGGGGAGCTGTTTTTT. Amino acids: CSALGRTGELFF.

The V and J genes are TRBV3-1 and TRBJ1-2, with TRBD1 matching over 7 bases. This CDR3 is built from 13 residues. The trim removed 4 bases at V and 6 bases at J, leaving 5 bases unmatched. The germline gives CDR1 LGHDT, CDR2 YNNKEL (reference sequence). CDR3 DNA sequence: TGTGCCAGCAGCCCCGGGACAGCAAATGGCTACACCTTC. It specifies CASSPGTANGYTF.

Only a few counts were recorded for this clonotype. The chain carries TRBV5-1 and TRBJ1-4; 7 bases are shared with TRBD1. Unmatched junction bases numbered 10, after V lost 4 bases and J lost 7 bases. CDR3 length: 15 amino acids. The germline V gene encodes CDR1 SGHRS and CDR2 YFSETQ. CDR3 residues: CASSPARGLGEKLFF. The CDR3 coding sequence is TGCGCCAGCAGCCCGGCGAGGGGGCTTGGTGAAAAACTGTTTTTT.

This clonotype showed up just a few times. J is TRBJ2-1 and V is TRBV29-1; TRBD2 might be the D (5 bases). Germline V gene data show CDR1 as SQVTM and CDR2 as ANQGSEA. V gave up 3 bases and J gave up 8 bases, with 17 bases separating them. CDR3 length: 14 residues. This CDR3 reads CSVDEGTGRDEQFF. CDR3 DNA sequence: TGCAGCGTTGACGAGGGAACCGGCCGCGATGAGCAGTTCTTC.

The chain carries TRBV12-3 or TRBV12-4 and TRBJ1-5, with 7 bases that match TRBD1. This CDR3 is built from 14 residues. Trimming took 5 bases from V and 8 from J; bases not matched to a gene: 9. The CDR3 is CASSERQGLEPQHF. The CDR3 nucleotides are TGTGCCAGCAGTGAAAGACAGGGCTTAGAGCCCCAGCATTTT.

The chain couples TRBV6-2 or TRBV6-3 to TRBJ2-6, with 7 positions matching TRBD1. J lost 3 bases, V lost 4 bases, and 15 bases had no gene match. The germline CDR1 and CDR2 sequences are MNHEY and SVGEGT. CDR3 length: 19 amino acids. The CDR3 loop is CASSFLLDRAGSGANVLTF. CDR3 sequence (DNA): TGTGCCAGCAGTTTTCTGTTAGACAGGGCTGGAAGTGGGGCCAACGTCCTGACTTTC.

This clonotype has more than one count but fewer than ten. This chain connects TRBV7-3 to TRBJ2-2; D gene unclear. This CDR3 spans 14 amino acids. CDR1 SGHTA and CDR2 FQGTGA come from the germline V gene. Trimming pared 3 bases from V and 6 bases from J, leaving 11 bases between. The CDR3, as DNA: TGTGCCAGCAGCTTCCTCCACACGGCCGGGGAGCTGTTTTTT. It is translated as CASSFLHTAGELFF.

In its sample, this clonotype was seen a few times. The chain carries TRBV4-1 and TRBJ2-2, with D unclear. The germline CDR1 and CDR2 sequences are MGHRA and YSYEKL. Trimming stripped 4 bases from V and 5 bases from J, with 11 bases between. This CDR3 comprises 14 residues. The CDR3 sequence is CASSPSTTTGELFF. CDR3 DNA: TGCGCCAGCAGCCCATCTACCACGACCGGGGAGCTGTTTTTT.

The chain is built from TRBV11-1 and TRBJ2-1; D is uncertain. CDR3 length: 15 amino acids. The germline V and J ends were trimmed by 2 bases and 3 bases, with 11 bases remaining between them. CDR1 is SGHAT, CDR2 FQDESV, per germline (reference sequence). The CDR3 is CASSLFLISYNEQFF. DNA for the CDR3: TGTGCCAGCAGCTTATTTCTCATAAGCTACAATGAGCAGTTCTTC.

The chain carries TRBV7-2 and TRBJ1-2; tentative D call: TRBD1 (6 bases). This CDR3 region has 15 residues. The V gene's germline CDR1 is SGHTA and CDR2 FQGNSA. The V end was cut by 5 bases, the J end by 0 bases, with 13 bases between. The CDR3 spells CASSPRTATNYGYTF. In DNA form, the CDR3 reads TGTGCCAGCAGCCCTCGGACAGCCACTAACTATGGCTACACCTTC.

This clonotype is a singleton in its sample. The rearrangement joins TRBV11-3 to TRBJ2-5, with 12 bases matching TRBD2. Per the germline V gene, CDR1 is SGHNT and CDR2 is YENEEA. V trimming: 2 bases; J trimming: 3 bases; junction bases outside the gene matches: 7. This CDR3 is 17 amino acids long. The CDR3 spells CASSLQQLAGGKETQYF. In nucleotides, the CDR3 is TGTGCCAGCAGCTTACAGCAACTAGCGGGAGGAAAAGAGACCCAGTACTTC.

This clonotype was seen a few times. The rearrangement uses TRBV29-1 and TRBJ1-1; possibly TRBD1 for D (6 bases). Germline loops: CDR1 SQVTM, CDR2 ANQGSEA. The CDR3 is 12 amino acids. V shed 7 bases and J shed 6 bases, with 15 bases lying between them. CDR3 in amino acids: CSAERGRAEAFF. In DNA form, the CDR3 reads TGCAGCGCCGAACGGGGGCGGGCTGAAGCTTTCTTT.

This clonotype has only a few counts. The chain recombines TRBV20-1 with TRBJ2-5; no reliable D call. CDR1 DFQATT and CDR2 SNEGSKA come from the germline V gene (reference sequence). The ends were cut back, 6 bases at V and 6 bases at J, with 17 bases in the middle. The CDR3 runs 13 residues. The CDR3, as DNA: TGCAGTGCCCCAGACCTACGTGTAAAGACCCAGTACTTC. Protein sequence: CSAPDLRVKTQYF.

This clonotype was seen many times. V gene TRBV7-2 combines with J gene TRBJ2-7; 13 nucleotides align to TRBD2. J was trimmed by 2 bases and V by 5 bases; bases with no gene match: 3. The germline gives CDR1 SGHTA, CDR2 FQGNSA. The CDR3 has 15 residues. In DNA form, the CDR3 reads TGTGCCAGCAGCCCCGGACTAGCGGGGGCCTACGAGCAGTACTTC. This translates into CASSPGLAGAYEQYF.

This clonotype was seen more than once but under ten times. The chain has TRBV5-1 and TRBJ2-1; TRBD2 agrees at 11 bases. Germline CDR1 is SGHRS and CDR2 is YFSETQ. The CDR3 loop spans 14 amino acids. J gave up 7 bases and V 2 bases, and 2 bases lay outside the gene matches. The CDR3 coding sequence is TGCGCCAGCAGCTTAGCTAGCGGGGGGAATGAGCAGTTCTTC. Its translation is CASSLASGGNEQFF.

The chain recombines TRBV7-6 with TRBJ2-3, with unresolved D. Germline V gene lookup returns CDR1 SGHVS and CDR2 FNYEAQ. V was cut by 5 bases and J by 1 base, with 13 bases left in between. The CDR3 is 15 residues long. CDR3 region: CASSTDPMRTDTQYF. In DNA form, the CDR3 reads TGTGCCAGCAGCACGGACCCCATGCGCACAGATACGCAGTATTTT.

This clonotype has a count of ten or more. CDR3 sequence reads: CASSYPPYEQYF. The CDR3 region has the DNA TGCGCCAGCAGCTACCCCCCATACGAGCAGTACTTC. V is TRBV5-1 and J is TRBJ2-7; D is uncertain. The V end lost 3 bases, the J end lost 4 bases, and 8 bases lay between the germline ends. The CDR3 consists of 12 residues. Germline CDR1 reads SGHRS; CDR2 reads YFSETQ.

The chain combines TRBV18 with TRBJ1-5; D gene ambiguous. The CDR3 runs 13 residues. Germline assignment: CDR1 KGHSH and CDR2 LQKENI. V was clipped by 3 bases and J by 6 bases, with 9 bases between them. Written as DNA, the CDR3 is TGTGCCAGCTCACCTGGCGCTGGTCAGCCCCAGCATTTT. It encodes CASSPGAGQPQHF.

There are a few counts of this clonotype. CDR3 loop: CASSRLAGVNEQFF. For the CDR3, the DNA is TGCGCCAGCAGCCGACTAGCGGGAGTTAATGAGCAGTTCTTC. The chain carries TRBV4-1 and TRBJ2-1; 12 bases agree with TRBD2. CDR1 is MGHRA and CDR2 is YSYEKL in the germline V gene. This CDR3 comprises 14 residues. The trim removed 4 bases at V and 7 bases at J, leaving 2 bases unmatched.

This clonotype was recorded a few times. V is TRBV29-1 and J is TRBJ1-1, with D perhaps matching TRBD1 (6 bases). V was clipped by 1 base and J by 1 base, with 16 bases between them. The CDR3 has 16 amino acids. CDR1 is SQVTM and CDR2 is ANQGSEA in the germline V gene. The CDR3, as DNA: TGCAGCGTTGAAGGGTTTGACAGGATTTCGAACACTGAAGCTTTCTTT. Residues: CSVEGFDRISNTEAFF.

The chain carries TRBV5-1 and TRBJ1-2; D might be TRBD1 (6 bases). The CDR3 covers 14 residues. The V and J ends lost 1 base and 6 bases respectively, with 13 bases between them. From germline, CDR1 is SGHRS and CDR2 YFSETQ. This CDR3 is CASSLNRAYHGYTF. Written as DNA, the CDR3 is TGCGCCAGCAGCTTGAACAGGGCATACCATGGCTACACCTTC.

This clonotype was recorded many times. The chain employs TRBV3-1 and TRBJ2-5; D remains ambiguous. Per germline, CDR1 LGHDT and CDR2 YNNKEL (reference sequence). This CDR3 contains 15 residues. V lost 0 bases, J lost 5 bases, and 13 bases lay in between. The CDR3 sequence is CASSQDEVVKETQYF. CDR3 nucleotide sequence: TGTGCCAGCAGCCAAGATGAGGTAGTGAAGGAGACCCAGTACTTC.